A selection of T cell receptor beta chains follows, all from one sample in a study of blood T cell repertoires in COVID-19. Data came from immunoSEQ multiplex PCR; TCRdb stores just in-frame clones and leaves some out. The repertoire consists of some 180,000 clones, with roughly 76% occurring once and the leading ten covering 11%. The sequenced material came from peripheral blood. These receptors were collected from a middle-aged woman with COVID-19, enrolled during active disease. Both conserved end residues are part of each CDR3. A D gene is named only where the DNA matches it firmly. Only part of the rows carry a size: once, few, many, or a class if the clone is expanded.

cdr3_nt cdr3_aa clone_size j_call d_call v_call
TGTGCCAGCAGTTTTGCGGAAGCGTCCGAGACCCAGTACTTC CASSFAEASETQYF once TRBJ2-5 . TRBV6-2/TRBV6-3
TGTGCCAGCAGCACCACTCTGACTAGCGGGTCCCACAATGAGCAGTTCTTC CASSTTLTSGSHNEQFF . TRBJ2-1 TRBD2 TRBV7-9
TGTGCCACCAGCAGAGGTGCGGCCAACTATGGCTACACCTTC CATSRGAANYGYTF . TRBJ1-2 . TRBV15
TGTGCCAGCAGCTTAGGGATAGCGGGGGCCCTAGGGACCCAGTACTTC CASSLGIAGALGTQYF . TRBJ2-5 TRBD2 TRBV7-3
TGTGCCAGCAGCTTAGCGGTTGCGCTAGGGGTGAACACTGAAGCTTTCTTT CASSLAVALGVNTEAFF . TRBJ1-1 . TRBV7-8
TGTGCCAGCAGCTTAAAACCTAGTCTACAGGGGGGAATCGGGGAGCTGTTTTTT CASSLKPSLQGGIGELFF . TRBJ2-2 TRBD1 TRBV7-3
TGCGCCAGCAACCCCGGGACTAGCGGGATCTATGAGCAGTTCTTC CASNPGTSGIYEQFF . TRBJ2-1 TRBD2 TRBV4-1
TGTGCCAGCAGCCAAGGGGGCGGCAATGAGCAGTTCTTC CASSQGGGNEQFF . TRBJ2-1 TRBD1 TRBV13
TGCGCCAGCAGTGAGTCGAGGCAGCCCCAGCATTTT CASSESRQPQHF few TRBJ1-5 . TRBV10-2
TGTGCCAGCAGTGAAATTCTAGCGGGAGAAAATGAGCAGTTCTTC CASSEILAGENEQFF . TRBJ2-1 TRBD2 TRBV2
TGTGCCAGCAGCCACGGACAGGGGGCCTTCTTAGAGACCCAGTACTTC CASSHGQGAFLETQYF . TRBJ2-5 TRBD1 TRBV3-1/TRBV3-2
TGTGCCAGCACTTACCGGACAGGAGACACTGAAGCTTTCTTT CASTYRTGDTEAFF . TRBJ1-1 TRBD1 TRBV2
TGTGCCAGCAGCTCAAACCAAGAGACCCAGTACTTC CASSSNQETQYF once TRBJ2-5 . TRBV5-4
TGTGCCAGCAGCCCCGGAAACCTCAGGGCATATGAGCAGTTCTTC CASSPGNLRAYEQFF . TRBJ2-1 . TRBV3-1/TRBV3-2
TGCGCCAGCAGCTTGGGTGGGAGGACAGGGGTCCACGAGCAGTACTTC CASSLGGRTGVHEQYF . TRBJ2-7 TRBD1 TRBV5-1
TGTGCCAGCTCATCAGACACGGGCACAGATACGCAGTATTTT CASSSDTGTDTQYF . TRBJ2-3 . TRBV18
TGCGCCAGCAGTGAGACCCCGGACAGGGGTGAAGCTTTCTTT CASSETPDRGEAFF many TRBJ1-1 TRBD1 TRBV10-1
TGTGCCAGCAGTCTCAGTCGTGCAACTAATGAAAAACTGTTTTTT CASSLSRATNEKLFF once TRBJ1-4 . TRBV27
TGTGCCAGTAAACCGGGACTAGCGGACAATGAGCAGTTCTTC CASKPGLADNEQFF . TRBJ2-1 TRBD2 TRBV19
TGTACTACACGGCCGGGGGAACTCCAAGAGACCCAGTACTTC CTTRPGELQETQYF . TRBJ2-5 . TRBV6-1
TGTGCCAGCACATCCCCGGGACTAGCCGGGGAGCTGTTTTTT CASTSPGLAGELFF . TRBJ2-2 TRBD2 TRBV9
TGTGCCAGCAGCCAAGGTACTAGCGGGAGGGCCTATGAGCAGTTCTTC CASSQGTSGRAYEQFF . TRBJ2-1 TRBD2 TRBV3-1/TRBV3-2
TGTGCCAGCAGCTTAGCCCCGCTGGTAGGGGACACCGGGGAGCTGTTTTTT CASSLAPLVGDTGELFF . TRBJ2-2 . TRBV7-6
TGTGCCAGCGGGGACAGGGCGACAGATACGCAGTATTTT CASGDRATDTQYF once TRBJ2-3 TRBD1 TRBV6-6
TGTGCCAGTAGGGACACGAACACCGGGGAGCTGTTTTTT CASRDTNTGELFF . TRBJ2-2 . TRBV19
TGTGCCAGCAGCTTAGACATGGGCGCGGGAAACACCATATATTTT CASSLDMGAGNTIYF . TRBJ1-3 . TRBV7-9
TGTGCCAGTAGTATTAAGGGGTCTAGCGGGAGTTACGAGCAGTACTTC CASSIKGSSGSYEQYF . TRBJ2-7 TRBD2 TRBV19
TGTGCCAGCAGCCAACTAGAAGGTACGCCCCGGGAGACCCAGTACTTC CASSQLEGTPRETQYF . TRBJ2-5 . TRBV3-1/TRBV3-2
TGCGCCAGCAGGGGGACTAGTAACCTGTGGGAGCTGTTTTTT CASRGTSNLWELFF . TRBJ2-2 TRBD2 TRBV5-1
TGTGCCATCCAATCCCGGACAGGGCACACCGGGGAGCTGTTTTTT CAIQSRTGHTGELFF . TRBJ2-2 TRBD1 TRBV19
TGTGCCAGCAGCCGAGGACAGGCTCTTAATTCACCCCTCCACTTT CASSRGQALNSPLHF . TRBJ1-6 TRBD1 TRBV7-9
TGTGCCAGCAGCTTAGGATCACAGGCCTACAATGAGCAGTTCTTC CASSLGSQAYNEQFF few TRBJ2-1 . TRBV11-2